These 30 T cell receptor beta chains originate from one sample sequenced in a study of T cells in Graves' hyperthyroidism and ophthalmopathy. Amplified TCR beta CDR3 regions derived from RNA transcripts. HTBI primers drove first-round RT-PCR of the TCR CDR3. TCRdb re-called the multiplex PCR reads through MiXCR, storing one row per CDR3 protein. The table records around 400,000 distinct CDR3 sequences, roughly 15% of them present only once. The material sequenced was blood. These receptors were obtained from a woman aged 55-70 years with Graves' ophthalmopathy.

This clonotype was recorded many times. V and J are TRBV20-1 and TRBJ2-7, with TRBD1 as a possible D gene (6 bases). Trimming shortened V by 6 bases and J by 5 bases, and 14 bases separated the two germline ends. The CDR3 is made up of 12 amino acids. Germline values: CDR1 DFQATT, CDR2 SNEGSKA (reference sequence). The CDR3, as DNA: TGCAGTGCGTCCCCAAACAGGGACGAGCAGTACTTC. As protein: CSASPNRDEQYF.

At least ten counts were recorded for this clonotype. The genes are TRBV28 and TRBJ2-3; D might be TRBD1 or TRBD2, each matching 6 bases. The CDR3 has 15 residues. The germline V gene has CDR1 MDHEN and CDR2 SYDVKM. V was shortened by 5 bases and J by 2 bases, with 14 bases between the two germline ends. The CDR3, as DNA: TGTGCCAGCAGTCCAAGGGGGGTATCCACAGATACGCAGTATTTT. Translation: CASSPRGVSTDTQYF. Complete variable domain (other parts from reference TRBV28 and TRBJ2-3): DVKVTQSSRYLVKRTGEKVFLECVQDMDHENMFWYRQDPGLGLRLIYFSYDVKMKEKGDIPEGYSVSREKKERFSLILESASTNQTSMYLCASSPRGVSTDTQYFGPGTRLTVL.

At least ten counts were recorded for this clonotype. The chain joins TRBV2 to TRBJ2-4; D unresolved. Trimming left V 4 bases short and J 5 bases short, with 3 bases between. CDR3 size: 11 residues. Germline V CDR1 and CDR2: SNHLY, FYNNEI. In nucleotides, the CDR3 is TGTGCCAGCAGTGCCCAAAACATTCAGTACTTC. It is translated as CASSAQNIQYF.

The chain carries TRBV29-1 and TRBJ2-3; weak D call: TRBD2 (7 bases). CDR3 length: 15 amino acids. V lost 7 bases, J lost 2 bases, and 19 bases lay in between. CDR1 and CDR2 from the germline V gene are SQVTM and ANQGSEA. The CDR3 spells CSAGGAAGITDTQYF. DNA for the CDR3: TGCAGCGCTGGGGGGGCAGCGGGGATCACAGATACGCAGTATTTT.

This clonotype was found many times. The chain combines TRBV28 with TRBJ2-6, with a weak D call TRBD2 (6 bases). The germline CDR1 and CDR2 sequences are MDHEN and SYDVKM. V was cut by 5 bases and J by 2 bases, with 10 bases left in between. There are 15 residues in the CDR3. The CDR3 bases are TGTGCCAGCAGTATCGGGGGTACTGGGGCCAACGTCCTGACTTTC. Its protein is CASSIGGTGANVLTF.

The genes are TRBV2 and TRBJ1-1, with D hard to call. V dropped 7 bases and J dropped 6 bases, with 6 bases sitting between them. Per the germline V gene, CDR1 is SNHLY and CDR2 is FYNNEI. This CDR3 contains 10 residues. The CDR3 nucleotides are TGTGCCAGCAAGATCGCTGAAGCTTTCTTT. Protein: CASKIAEAFF.

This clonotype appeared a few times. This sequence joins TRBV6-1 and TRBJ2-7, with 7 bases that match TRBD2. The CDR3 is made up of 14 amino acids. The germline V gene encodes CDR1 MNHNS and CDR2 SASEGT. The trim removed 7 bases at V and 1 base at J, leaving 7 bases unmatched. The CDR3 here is CASIQRAGSYEQYF. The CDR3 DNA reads TGTGCCAGCATCCAAAGAGCGGGGTCCTACGAGCAGTACTTC.

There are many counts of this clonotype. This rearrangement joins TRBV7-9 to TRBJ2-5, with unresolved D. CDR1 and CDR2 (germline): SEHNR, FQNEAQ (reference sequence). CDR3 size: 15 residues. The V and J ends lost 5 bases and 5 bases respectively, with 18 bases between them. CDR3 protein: CASSLKRRLGETQYF. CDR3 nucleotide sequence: TGTGCCAGCAGCCTAAAGAGACGGCTGGGGGAGACCCAGTACTTC.

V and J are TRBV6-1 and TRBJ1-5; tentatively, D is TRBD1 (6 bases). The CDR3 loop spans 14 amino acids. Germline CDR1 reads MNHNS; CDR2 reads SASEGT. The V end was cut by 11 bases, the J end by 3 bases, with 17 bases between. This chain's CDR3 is CAGGTTGDNQPQHF. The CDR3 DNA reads TGTGCCGGCGGGACGACAGGAGACAATCAGCCCCAGCATTTT.

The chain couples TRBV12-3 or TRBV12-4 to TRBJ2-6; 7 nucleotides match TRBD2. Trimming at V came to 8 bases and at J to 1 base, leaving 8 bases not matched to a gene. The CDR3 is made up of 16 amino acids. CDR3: CASVAAGWSGANVLTF. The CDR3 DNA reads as TGTGCCAGCGTCGCAGCGGGATGGTCTGGGGCCAACGTCCTGACTTTC.

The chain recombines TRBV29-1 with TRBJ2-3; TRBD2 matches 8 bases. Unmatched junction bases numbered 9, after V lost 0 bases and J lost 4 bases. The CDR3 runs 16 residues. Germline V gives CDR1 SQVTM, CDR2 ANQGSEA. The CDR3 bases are TGCAGCGTTGAAGAGGGGGCGGGAGGAGTATCAGATACGCAGTATTTT. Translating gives CSVEEGAGGVSDTQYF.

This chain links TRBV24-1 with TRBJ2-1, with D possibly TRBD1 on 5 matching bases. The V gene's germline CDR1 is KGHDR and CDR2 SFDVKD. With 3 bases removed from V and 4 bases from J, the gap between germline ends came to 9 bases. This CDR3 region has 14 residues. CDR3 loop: CATSDIDSYNEQFF. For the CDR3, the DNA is TGTGCCACCAGTGATATTGACAGTTACAATGAGCAGTTCTTC.

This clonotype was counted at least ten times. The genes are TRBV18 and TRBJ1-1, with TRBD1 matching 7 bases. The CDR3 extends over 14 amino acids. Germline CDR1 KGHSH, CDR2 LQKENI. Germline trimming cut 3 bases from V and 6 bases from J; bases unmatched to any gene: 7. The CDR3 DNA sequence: TGTGCCAGCTCACCCGCGACAGGGAGGGCTGAAGCTTTCTTT. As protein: CASSPATGRAEAFF.

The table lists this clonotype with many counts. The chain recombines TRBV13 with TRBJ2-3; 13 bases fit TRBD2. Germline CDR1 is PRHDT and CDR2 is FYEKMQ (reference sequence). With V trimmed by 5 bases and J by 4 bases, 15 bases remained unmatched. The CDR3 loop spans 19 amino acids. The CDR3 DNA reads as TGTGCCAGCAGCCCAGACACTAGCGGGAGGGCCGTATTCGCAGATACGCAGTATTTT. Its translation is CASSPDTSGRAVFADTQYF.

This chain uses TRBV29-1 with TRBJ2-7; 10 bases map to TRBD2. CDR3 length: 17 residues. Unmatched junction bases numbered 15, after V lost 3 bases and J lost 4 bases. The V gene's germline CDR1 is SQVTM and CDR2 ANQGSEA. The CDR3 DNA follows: TGCAGCGTTGAGAGGGTGGGGCTAGCGGGAGCTTCTTACGAGCAGTACTTC. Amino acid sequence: CSVERVGLAGASYEQYF.

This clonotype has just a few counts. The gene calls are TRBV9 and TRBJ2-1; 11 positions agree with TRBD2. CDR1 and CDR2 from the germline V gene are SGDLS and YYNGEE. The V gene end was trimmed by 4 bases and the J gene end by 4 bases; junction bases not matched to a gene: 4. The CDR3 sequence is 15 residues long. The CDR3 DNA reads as TGTGCCAGCAGCATGGGACTAGCGGTTTACAATGAGCAGTTCTTC. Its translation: CASSMGLAVYNEQFF.

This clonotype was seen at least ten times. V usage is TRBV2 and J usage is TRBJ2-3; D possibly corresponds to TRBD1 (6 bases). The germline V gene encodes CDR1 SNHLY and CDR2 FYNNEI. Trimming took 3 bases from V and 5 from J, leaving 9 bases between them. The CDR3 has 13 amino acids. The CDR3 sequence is CASSDGRGDTQYF. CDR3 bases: TGTGCCAGCAGTGACGGCAGGGGAGATACGCAGTATTTT.

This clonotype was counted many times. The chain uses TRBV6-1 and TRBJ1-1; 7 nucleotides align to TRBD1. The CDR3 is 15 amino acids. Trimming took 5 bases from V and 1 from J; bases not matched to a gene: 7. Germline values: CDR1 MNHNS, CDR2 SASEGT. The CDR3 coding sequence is TGTGCCAGCAGTTCCGTCGACAGGGCGAACACTGAAGCTTTCTTT. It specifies CASSSVDRANTEAFF.

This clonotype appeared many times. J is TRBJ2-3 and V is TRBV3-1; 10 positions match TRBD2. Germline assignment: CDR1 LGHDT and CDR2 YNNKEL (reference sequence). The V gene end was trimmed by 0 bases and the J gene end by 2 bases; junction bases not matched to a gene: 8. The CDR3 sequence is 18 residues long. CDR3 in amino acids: CASSQEAQLAGNTDTQYF. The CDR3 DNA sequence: TGTGCCAGCAGCCAAGAAGCCCAACTAGCGGGGAACACAGATACGCAGTATTTT.

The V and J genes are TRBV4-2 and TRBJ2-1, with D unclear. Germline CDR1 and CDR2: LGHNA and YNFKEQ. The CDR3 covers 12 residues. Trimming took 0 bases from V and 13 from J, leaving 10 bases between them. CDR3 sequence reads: CASSQDTQSQFF. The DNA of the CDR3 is TGTGCCAGCAGCCAAGATACCCAAAGTCAGTTCTTC.

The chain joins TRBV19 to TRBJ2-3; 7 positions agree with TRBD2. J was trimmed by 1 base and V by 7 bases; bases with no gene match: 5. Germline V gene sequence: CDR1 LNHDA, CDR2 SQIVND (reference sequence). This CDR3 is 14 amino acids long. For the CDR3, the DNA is TGTGCCAGTAAGCCCCGGGGGGGCACAGATACGCAGTATTTT. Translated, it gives CASKPRGGTDTQYF.

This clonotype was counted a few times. In DNA form, the CDR3 reads TGTGCTAGTGGTTTGGCGGTGGGAGGATCCTCCTACGAGCAGTACTTC. It yields the protein CASGLAVGGSSYEQYF. The V and J genes are TRBV12-5 and TRBJ2-7, with TRBD2 as a possible D gene (6 bases). The CDR3 covers 16 residues. Germline V gives CDR1 LGHNT, CDR2 FRNRAP. The V end lost 1 base, the J end lost 0 bases, and 13 bases lay between the germline ends. Supplemented by reference TRBV12-5 and TRBJ2-7, the full variable domain reads DARVTQTPRHKVTEMGQEVTMRCQPILGHNTVFWYRQTMMQGLELLAYFRNRAPLDDSGMPKDRFSAEMPDATLATLKIQPSEPRDSAVYFCASGLAVGGSSYEQYFGPGTRLTVT.

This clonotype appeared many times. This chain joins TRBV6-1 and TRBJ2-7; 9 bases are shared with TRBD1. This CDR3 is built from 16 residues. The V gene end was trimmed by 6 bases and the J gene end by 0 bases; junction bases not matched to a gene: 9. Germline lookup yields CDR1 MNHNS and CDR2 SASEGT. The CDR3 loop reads CASSSGGQGLSYEQYF. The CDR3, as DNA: TGTGCCAGCAGCTCGGGGGGACAGGGCCTCTCCTACGAGCAGTACTTC.

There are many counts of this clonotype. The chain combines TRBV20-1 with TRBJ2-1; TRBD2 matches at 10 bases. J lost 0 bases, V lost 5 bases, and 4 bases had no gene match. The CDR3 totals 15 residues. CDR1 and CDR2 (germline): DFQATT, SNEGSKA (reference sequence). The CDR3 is CSAQLAGSSYNEQFF. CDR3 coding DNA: TGCAGTGCTCAACTAGCGGGAAGCTCCTACAATGAGCAGTTCTTC.

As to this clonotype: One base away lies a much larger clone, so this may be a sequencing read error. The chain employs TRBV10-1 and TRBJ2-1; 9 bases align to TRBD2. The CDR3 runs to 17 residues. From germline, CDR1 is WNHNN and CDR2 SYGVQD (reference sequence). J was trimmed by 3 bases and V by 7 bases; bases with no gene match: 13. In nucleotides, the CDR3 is TGCGCCAGCATTGGGGGGGGTAGCGGGAGACTCTACAATGAGCAGTTCTTC. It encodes CASIGGGSGRLYNEQFF.

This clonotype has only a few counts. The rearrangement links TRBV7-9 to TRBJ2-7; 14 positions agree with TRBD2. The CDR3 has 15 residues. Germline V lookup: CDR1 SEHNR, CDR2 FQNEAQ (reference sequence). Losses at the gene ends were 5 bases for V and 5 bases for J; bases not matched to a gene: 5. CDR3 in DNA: TGTGCCAGCAGCGCAAGGACTAGCGGGAGGAACGAGCAGTACTTC. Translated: CASSARTSGRNEQYF.

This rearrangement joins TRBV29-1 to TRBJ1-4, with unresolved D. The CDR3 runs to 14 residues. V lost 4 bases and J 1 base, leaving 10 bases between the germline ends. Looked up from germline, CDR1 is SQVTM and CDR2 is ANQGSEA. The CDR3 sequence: CSVGPGLTNEKLFF. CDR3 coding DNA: TGCAGCGTTGGCCCAGGTTTAACTAATGAAAAACTGTTTTTT.

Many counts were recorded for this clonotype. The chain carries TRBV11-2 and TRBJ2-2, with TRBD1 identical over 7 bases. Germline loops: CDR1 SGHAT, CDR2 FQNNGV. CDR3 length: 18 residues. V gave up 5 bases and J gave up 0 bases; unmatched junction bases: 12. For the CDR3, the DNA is TGTGCCAGCAGCCTTAGGGGGACCGGGACAGCGAACACCGGGGAGCTGTTTTTT. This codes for CASSLRGTGTANTGELFF.

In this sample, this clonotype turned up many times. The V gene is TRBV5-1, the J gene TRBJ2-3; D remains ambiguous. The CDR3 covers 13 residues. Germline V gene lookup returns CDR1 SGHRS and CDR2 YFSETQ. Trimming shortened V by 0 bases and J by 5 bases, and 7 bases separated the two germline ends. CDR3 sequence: CASSLDSLDTQYF. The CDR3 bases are TGCGCCAGCAGCTTGGACAGCTTAGATACGCAGTATTTT.

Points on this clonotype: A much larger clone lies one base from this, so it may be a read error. The CDR3 loop is CGSSSRQGGSETQYF. The DNA of the CDR3 is TGTGGCAGCAGTTCTCGACAGGGGGGGTCCGAGACCCAGTACTTC. The rearrangement uses TRBV7-2 and TRBJ2-5, with 9 positions matching TRBD1. Germline V gene sequence: CDR1 SGHTA, CDR2 FQGNSA. This CDR3 has 15 residues.